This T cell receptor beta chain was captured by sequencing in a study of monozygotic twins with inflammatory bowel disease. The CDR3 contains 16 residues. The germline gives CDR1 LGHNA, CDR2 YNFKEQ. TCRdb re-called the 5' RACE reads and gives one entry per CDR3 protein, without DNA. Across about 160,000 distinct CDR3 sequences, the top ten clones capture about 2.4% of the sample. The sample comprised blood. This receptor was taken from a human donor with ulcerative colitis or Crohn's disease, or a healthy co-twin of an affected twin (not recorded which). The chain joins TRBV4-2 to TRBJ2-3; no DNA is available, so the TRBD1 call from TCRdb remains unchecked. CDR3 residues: CASSQEMAGDTDTQYF.